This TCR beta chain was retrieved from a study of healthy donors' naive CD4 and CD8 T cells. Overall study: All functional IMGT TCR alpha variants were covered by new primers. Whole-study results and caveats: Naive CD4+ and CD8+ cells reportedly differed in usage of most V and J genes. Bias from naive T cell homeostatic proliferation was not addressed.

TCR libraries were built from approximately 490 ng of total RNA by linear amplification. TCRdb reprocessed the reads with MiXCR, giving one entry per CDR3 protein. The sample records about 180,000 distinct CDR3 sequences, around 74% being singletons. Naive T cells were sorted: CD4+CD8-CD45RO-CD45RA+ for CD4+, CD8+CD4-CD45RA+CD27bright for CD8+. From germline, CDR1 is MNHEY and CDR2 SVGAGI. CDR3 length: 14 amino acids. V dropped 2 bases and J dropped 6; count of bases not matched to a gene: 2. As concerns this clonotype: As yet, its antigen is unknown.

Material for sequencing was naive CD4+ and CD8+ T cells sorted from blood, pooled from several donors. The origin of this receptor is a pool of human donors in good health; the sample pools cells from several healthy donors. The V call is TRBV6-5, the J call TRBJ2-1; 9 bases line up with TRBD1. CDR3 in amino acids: CASSYGTGSNEQFF. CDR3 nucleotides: TGTGCCAGCAGTTACGGGACAGGGTCCAATGAGCAGTTCTTC.